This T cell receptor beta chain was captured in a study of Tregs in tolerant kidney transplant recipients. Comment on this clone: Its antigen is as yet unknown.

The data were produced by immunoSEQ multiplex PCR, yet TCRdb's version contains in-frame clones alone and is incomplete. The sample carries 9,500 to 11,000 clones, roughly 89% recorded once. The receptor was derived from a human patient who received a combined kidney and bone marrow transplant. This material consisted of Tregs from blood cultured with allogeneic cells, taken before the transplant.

The CDR3 nucleotides read TGTGCCAGCAGCCCAGGGACAGGGAAAAACATTCAGTACTTC. Protein sequence: CASSPGTGKNIQYF. The chain employs TRBV7-3 and TRBJ2-4; 9 bases match TRBD1. The ends lost 5 bases at V and 4 bases at J; junction bases unmatched: 3. CDR3 length equals 14 residues. In germline, CDR1 is SGHTA, CDR2 FQGTGA.